A selection of T cell receptor beta chains follows, all from one sample in a study of T cell responses to AZD1222 COVID-19 vaccine. Produced via immunoSEQ multiplex PCR; TCRdb's table is partial and in-frame only. The top ten hold 0.85% to 1.3% of the sample, which has approximately 140,000 clones, 92% seen once. Material: peripheral blood, obtained 28 days after the second AZD1222 dose. These receptors all stem from an adult who received the AZD1222 COVID-19 vaccine. The CDR3 runs from the conserved cysteine through the conserved F or W. A D gene is named only where the DNA matches it firmly. Clone size is given for some rows only: seen once, a few or many times, or a class if the clone is expanded.

>NA|TRBV7-2|TRBJ1-2|TRBD1|15
CASSFDRGPNYGYTF
TGTGCCAGCAGCTTCGACAGGGGGCCAAACTATGGCTACACCTTC
>once|TRBV4-2|TRBJ2-1|NA|14
CASSFPAGSNEQFF
TGTGCCAGCAGCTTTCCCGCAGGGAGCAATGAGCAGTTCTTC
>once|TRBV10-3|TRBJ1-2|NA|13
CAVAPRGNDGYTF
TGTGCCGTGGCTCCCAGGGGTAACGATGGCTACACCTTC
>NA|TRBV6-1|TRBJ1-1|NA|14
CASSEAYGESEAFF
TGTGCCAGCAGTGAAGCGTACGGGGAGTCTGAAGCTTTCTTT
>NA|TRBV2|TRBJ1-5|NA|16
CASSGGRQGGNQPQHF
TGTGCCAGCAGTGGGGGCCGGCAGGGAGGCAATCAGCCCCAGCATTTT
>NA|TRBV2|TRBJ2-7|NA|14
CASSERGQSYEQYF
TGTGCCAGCAGTGAACGTGGGCAGAGCTACGAGCAGTACTTC
>NA|TRBV4-2|TRBJ1-1|TRBD1|14
CASSHRDRVSEAFF
TGTGCCAGCAGCCACCGGGACAGGGTATCTGAAGCTTTCTTT
>NA|TRBV2|TRBJ1-2|TRBD1|13
CASSGGQSYGYTF
TGTGCCAGCAGCGGGGGACAGTCCTATGGCTACACCTTC
>NA|TRBV19|TRBJ1-5|NA|14
CASSIQGWGQPQHF
TGTGCCAGTAGTATACAGGGTTGGGGTCAGCCCCAGCATTTT
>NA|TRBV5-6|TRBJ1-2|TRBD1|14
CASSLGTANYGYTF
TGTGCCAGCAGCCTGGGGACAGCTAACTATGGCTACACCTTC
>NA|TRBV7-9|TRBJ1-4|NA|15
CASSLVTREREKLFF
TGTGCCAGCAGCTTGGTAACGAGGGAGAGGGAAAAACTGTTTTTT
>once|TRBV3-1/TRBV3-2|TRBJ2-3|NA|15
CASSRGAAIANTQYF
TGTGCCAGCAGCCGAGGGGCAGCAATCGCAAATACGCAGTATTTT
>NA|TRBV30|TRBJ1-5|NA|13
CAWSSAYNQPQHF
TGTGCCTGGAGTTCAGCCTACAATCAGCCCCAGCATTTT
>NA|TRBV6-6|TRBJ2-7|NA|14
CASSPPDKHYEQYF
TGTGCCAGCAGTCCTCCGGACAAGCACTACGAGCAGTACTTC
>NA|TRBV14|TRBJ1-5|NA|15
CASSPGANPNQPQHF
TGTGCCAGCAGTCCGGGGGCAAACCCGAATCAGCCCCAGCATTTT
>NA|TRBV30|TRBJ2-7|TRBD2|18
CAWSVQRTSGFSSYEQYF
TGTGCCTGGAGTGTACAAAGGACTAGCGGGTTTAGCTCCTACGAGCAGTACTTC
>NA|TRBV3-1/TRBV3-2|TRBJ1-2|NA|13
CASSQGPQFGYTF
TGTGCCAGCAGCCAAGGACCCCAGTTTGGCTACACCTTC
>NA|TRBV5-1|TRBJ2-1|TRBD1|16
CASSVQGDHSYNEQFF
TGCGCCAGCAGCGTCCAGGGGGACCACTCCTACAATGAGCAGTTCTTC